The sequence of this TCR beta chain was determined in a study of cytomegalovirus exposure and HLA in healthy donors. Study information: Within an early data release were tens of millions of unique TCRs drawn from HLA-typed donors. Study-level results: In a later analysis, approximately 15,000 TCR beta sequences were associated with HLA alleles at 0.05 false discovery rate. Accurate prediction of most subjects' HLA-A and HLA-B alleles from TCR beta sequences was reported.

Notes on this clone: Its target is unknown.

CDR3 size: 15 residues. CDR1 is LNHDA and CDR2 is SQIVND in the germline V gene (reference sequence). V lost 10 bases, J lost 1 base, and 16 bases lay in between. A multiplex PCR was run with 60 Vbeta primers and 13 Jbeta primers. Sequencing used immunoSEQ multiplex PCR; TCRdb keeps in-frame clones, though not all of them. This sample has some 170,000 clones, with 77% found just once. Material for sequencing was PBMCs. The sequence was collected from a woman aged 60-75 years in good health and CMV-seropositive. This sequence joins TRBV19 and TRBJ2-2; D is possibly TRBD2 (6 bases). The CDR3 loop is CATLDIGGNTGELFF. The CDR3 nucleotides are TGTGCCACCCTGGATATCGGGGGGAACACCGGGGAGCTGTTTTTT.